This T cell receptor beta chain came from a study of blood T cell repertoires in COVID-19. The repertoire was sequenced with immunoSEQ multiplex PCR; TCRdb's copy has only in-frame clones and lacks some. The repertoire consists of some 390,000 clones, with approximately 89% occurring once and the leading ten covering about 1.6%. Germline assignment: CDR1 SNHLY and CDR2 FYNNEI. V was trimmed by 6 bases and J by 7 bases, leaving 16 bases between them. This CDR3 has 14 residues. Patients at the Seattle site were enrolled during active infection and followed longitudinally. The specimen sequenced was peripheral blood. The chain carries TRBV2 and TRBJ1-5; weak D call: TRBD1 (5 bases). The clonotype originates from a woman in her thirties or forties with COVID-19, enrolled during active disease. CDR3 coding DNA: TGTGCCAGCAGCGCAGGGCAGGGCGGCCAGCCCCAGCATTTT. Amino acids: CASSAGQGGQPQHF. The full variable domain, with the rest looked up from reference TRBV2 and TRBJ1-5, is EPEVTQTPSHQVTQMGQEVILRCVPISNHLYFYWYRQILGQKVEFLVSFYNNEISEKSEIFDDQFSVERPDGSNFTLKIRSTKLEDSAMYFCASSAGQGGQPQHFGDGTRLSIL.